The clone carrying this TCR beta chain turned up a few times. Its target is unknown. Germline trimming cut 6 bases from V and 5 bases from J; bases unmatched to any gene: 7. The germline V gene has CDR1 MNHEY and CDR2 SMNVEV (reference sequence). The CDR3 has 15 residues. The data derive from a study of post-analysis software for immune sequencing data. Overall study: Progressive-relapsing, secondary progressive and relapsing-remitting multiple sclerosis were among the disease courses included. Study-level points and caveats: Normalized Chao1 diversity was significantly reduced in patients versus controls. Controls showed lower frequencies than patients for five TRBV segments, and TRBV5-6, TRBV5-1 and TRBV20-1 were among these. Samples prepared in the same batch strongly co-clustered by F measure.

Prepared TCR beta cDNA libraries contained unique molecular identifiers. A population of about 0.95 to 11 million T cells gave rise to approximately 500,000 cDNA molecules. In TCRdb, the PCR reads were re-called with MiXCR into one record per CDR3 protein. The sample consists of roughly 580,000 distinct CDR3 sequences, roughly 46% of them appearing once. This receptor was obtained from a girl between 10 and 17 years old with multiple sclerosis. The chain has TRBV27 and TRBJ2-5; 12 bases map to TRBD1. The sample consisted of blood. The CDR3 DNA is TGTGCCAGCAGGCCCGGGACAGGGGGCTCGGAGACCCAGTACTTC. This sequence encodes CASRPGTGGSETQYF.